This record looks at one TCR beta chain sequence and its context. Methods used by the authors: Counts of nucleated cells, estimated from reference gene primer amplification, were obtained. TCRdb keeps only in-frame clones here, not all; method: immunoSEQ multiplex PCR. Clone size and the V and J calls come from that table; the DNA yielded D and trimming. Of some 130,000 clones listed, roughly 87% were seen once; the top ten hold 18%. The record originates from a study of blood T cell repertoires in COVID-19. Study details: From the United States, Italy and Spain came samples of acute and convalescent COVID-19.

Recovered participants had two consecutive negative NP/OP PCR tests, healthcare professional clearance, or symptom resolution. This CDR3 has 13 residues. Germline V gene data show CDR1 as SGHRS and CDR2 as YFSETQ. The V end lost 4 bases, the J end lost 4 bases, and 11 bases lay between the germline ends. Sequencing input: PBMCs or T cells enriched from blood (not recorded which). This sequence originates from a man aged 30 to 45 who had recovered from COVID-19. The V call is TRBV5-1, the J call TRBJ2-5; D is ambiguous. CDR3 amino acids: CASSAGQAETQYF. CDR3 DNA: TGCGCCAGCAGCGCCGGTCAAGCAGAGACCCAGTACTTC.